Sequencing of this T cell receptor beta chain was carried out in a study of blood T cell repertoires in COVID-19. Overall study context: Italy, Spain and the United States were the sources of the convalescent and acute COVID-19 samples. In each case, the material was cDNA or gDNA derived from T cells, B-cell-depleted T cells, or PBMCs.

The CDR3 is 17 residues long. J lost 4 bases, V lost 3 bases, and 12 bases had no gene match. Germline V CDR1 and CDR2: SGHTA, FQGTGA. Under the authors' procedure: Scientists estimated how many nucleated cells there were by amplifying reference gene primers. Clones were sequenced by immunoSEQ multiplex PCR, and TCRdb holds only the in-frame ones, with some missing. From that table come the V and J calls and clone size; the DNA was used to work out D and trimming. The sample has 210,000 or so clones, 65% to 85% seen once; the top ten hold 3.5% to 4.5%. Cohorts were assigned according to the clinical history that participants reported.

Sequenced material: PBMCs or T cells enriched from blood (not recorded which). This TCR came from a young man with acute COVID-19. The chain joins TRBV7-3 to TRBJ2-7; 10 bases fit TRBD2. Written as DNA, the CDR3 is TGTGCCAGCAGCTTCATTCGGAGCGGGGGGGCCTCATACGAGCAGTACTTC. Residues: CASSFIRSGGASYEQYF.